The 18 T cell receptor beta chains listed next were all sequenced from one sample in a study of fetal regulatory T cell absence and autoimmunity. Produced via immunoSEQ multiplex PCR; TCRdb's table is partial and in-frame only. Of approximately 46,000 clones in the sample, roughly 80% were seen once. Sequencing was performed on cord blood. The origin of the receptors is a newborn boy with IPEX syndrome.

This clone appeared a few times. The V and J genes are TRBV9 and TRBJ1-6; D is unclear. In germline, CDR1 is SGDLS, CDR2 YYNGEE. The V gene lost 5 bases and the J gene lost 7 bases, with 7 bases spanning the gap. This CDR3 has 12 residues. The CDR3 coding sequence is TGTGCCAGCAGGGCAGGCAATTCACCCCTCCACTTT. It encodes CASRAGNSPLHF.

J is TRBJ1-5 and V is TRBV5-5; TRBD1 is a possible D gene (5 bases). The CDR3 loop spans 16 amino acids. The V end was cut by 0 bases, the J end by 4 bases, with 14 bases between. Looked up from germline, CDR1 is SGHKS and CDR2 is YYEKEE (reference sequence). The CDR3 DNA follows: TGTGCCAGCAGCTTGGTGGCCGGGACCCTTAATCAGCCCCAGCATTTT. Amino acids: CASSLVAGTLNQPQHF.

The chain has TRBV4-2 and TRBJ2-3; D might be TRBD2 (5 bases). Looked up from germline, CDR1 is LGHNA and CDR2 is YNFKEQ. Trimming removed 0 bases at V and 0 bases at J, with 10 bases between. This CDR3 comprises 16 residues. Written as DNA, the CDR3 is TGTGCCAGCAGCCAAGAGCTACGGACTAGCACAGATACGCAGTATTTT. Protein sequence: CASSQELRTSTDTQYF.

The chain carries TRBV30 and TRBJ2-7; D unclear. V shed 5 bases and J shed 4 bases, with 12 bases lying between them. Per the germline V gene, CDR1 is GTSNPN and CDR2 is SVGIG (reference sequence). The CDR3 is 12 residues long. The CDR3 protein is CAWGIPPYEQYF. The CDR3 bases are TGTGCCTGGGGCATCCCCCCTTACGAGCAGTACTTC.

The V gene is TRBV7-2, the J gene TRBJ2-7; TRBD2 matches at 10 bases. The CDR3 runs to 17 residues. Trimming at V came to 0 bases and at J to 3 bases, leaving 8 bases not matched to a gene. The germline CDR1 and CDR2 sequences are SGHTA and FQGNSA. The CDR3 loop reads CASSLAGLLAGSYEQYF. As DNA, the CDR3 is TGTGCCAGCAGCTTAGCGGGACTACTAGCGGGAAGCTACGAGCAGTACTTC.

The rearrangement joins TRBV20-1 to TRBJ2-7; possible D gene TRBD1, 5 bases. The CDR3 extends over 11 amino acids. Trimming cost V 3 bases and J 3 bases, with 6 bases left between them. Germline assignment: CDR1 DFQATT and CDR2 SNEGSKA (reference sequence). The CDR3 region has the DNA TGCAGTGCTAGGGGGCGCTACGAGCAGTACTTC. Protein product: CSARGRYEQYF.

This chain links TRBV5-1 with TRBJ2-3; unclear D gene. Germline CDR1 is SGHRS and CDR2 is YFSETQ. V was pared by 5 bases and J by 0 bases, with 13 bases between. CDR3 length: 15 residues. The DNA for the CDR3 is TGCGCCAGCAGTTTTCATGTTTCTAGCACAGATACGCAGTATTTT. This gives the protein CASSFHVSSTDTQYF.

This rearrangement joins TRBV6-1 to TRBJ2-7; TRBD1 matches 11 bases. CDR3 size: 15 residues. The germline V gene has CDR1 MNHNS and CDR2 SASEGT. V shed 11 bases, J shed 1 base, and the junction held 10 bases outside the gene matches. Written as DNA, the CDR3 is TGTGCCTACTCCACAGGACAGGGGGCTTCCTACGAGCAGTACTTC. This gives the protein CAYSTGQGASYEQYF.

V gene TRBV7-9 combines with J gene TRBJ1-1; D uncertain. The CDR3 totals 12 residues. CDR1 and CDR2 (germline): SEHNR, FQNEAQ (reference sequence). Trimming removed 2 bases at V and 3 bases at J, with 4 bases between. CDR3 DNA sequence: TGTGCCAGCAGCTTAAATCACACTGAAGCTTTCTTT. This encodes CASSLNHTEAFF.

This rearrangement joins TRBV10-1 to TRBJ1-4; D gene ambiguous. This CDR3 spans 12 amino acids. V was clipped by 11 bases and J by 8 bases, with 15 bases between them. The germline CDR1 and CDR2 sequences are WNHNN and SYGVQD (reference sequence). The CDR3 protein is CAGPIRREKLFF. The DNA for the CDR3 is TGCGCCGGACCTATCCGTAGGGAAAAACTGTTTTTT.

The chain's CDR3 is CASGLVLAASSYNEQFF. In DNA, the CDR3 is TGTGCTAGTGGTTTGGTACTAGCGGCAAGCTCCTACAATGAGCAGTTCTTC. The rearrangement uses TRBV12-5 and TRBJ2-1, with TRBD2 matching 8 bases. J gave up 0 bases and V 0 bases, and 4 bases lay outside the gene matches. Germline CDR1 and CDR2: LGHNT and FRNRAP. The CDR3 covers 17 residues.

The J gene is TRBJ2-2, the V gene TRBV2; 9 nucleotides align to TRBD2. The CDR3 is made up of 16 amino acids. V dropped 7 bases and J dropped 6; count of bases not matched to a gene: 12. Germline V gene lookup returns CDR1 SNHLY and CDR2 FYNNEI. The CDR3 reads CASNTDSGSSPGELFF. In DNA form, the CDR3 reads TGTGCCAGCAATACCGATAGCGGGAGTAGCCCCGGGGAGCTGTTTTTT.

The gene calls are TRBV19 and TRBJ2-1; 7 nucleotides agree with TRBD1. The ends lost 1 base at V and 6 bases at J; junction bases unmatched: 6. This CDR3 is 15 amino acids long. Germline-derived CDR1 and CDR2 are LNHDA and SQIVND (reference sequence). The CDR3 sequence: CASSIVGQAINEQFF. CDR3 in DNA: TGTGCCAGTAGTATAGTAGGACAGGCGATCAATGAGCAGTTCTTC.

Regarding this clone: A junction boundary mismatches the germline segment, possibly from a read error. J is TRBJ1-2 and V is TRBV29-1, with unresolved D. Germline V gene lookup returns CDR1 SQVTM and CDR2 ANQGSEA. This CDR3 region has 13 residues. The CDR3 DNA follows: TGCAGCGCTGAACGGCTGGGGAGCTATGGCTACACCTTC. This sequence encodes CSAERLGSYGYTF.

The table lists this clone with a few counts. The chain joins TRBV27 to TRBJ2-7; 8 bases align to TRBD2. J gave up 0 bases and V 2 bases, and 3 bases lay outside the gene matches. The CDR3 extends over 15 amino acids. CDR1 and CDR2 from the germline V gene are MNHEY and SMNVEV (reference sequence). CDR3 protein: CASSLLAGPSYEQYF. The CDR3 DNA is TGTGCCAGCAGTTTACTAGCGGGCCCCTCCTACGAGCAGTACTTC.

The CDR3 loop reads CASSYARVNTEAFF. CDR3 nucleotides: TGTGCCAGCAGTTACGCGAGAGTGAACACTGAAGCTTTCTTT. The chain employs TRBV6-5 and TRBJ1-1; D gene ambiguous. Trimming stripped 2 bases from V and 0 bases from J, with 7 bases between. The CDR3 sequence is 14 residues long. The germline V gene has CDR1 MNHEY and CDR2 SVGAGI.

V is TRBV5-4 and J is TRBJ2-1; D is perhaps TRBD1 (7 bases). Germline CDR1 is SGHNT and CDR2 is YYREEE (reference sequence). Trimming removed 4 bases from V and 6 bases from J, with 32 bases in between. The CDR3 has 20 residues. The CDR3 sequence: CASSATGAVYRETLGNEQFF. CDR3 DNA: TGTGCCAGCAGCGCTACAGGGGCCGTTTATCGGGAGACTTTGGGCAATGAGCAGTTCTTC.

J is TRBJ2-3 and V is TRBV5-4, with 9 bases lining up with TRBD2. The length of the CDR3 is 17 residues. V lost 0 bases, J lost 1 base, and 6 bases stayed unmatched. Germline V CDR1 and CDR2: SGHNT, YYREEE (reference sequence). The CDR3 DNA sequence: TGTGCCAGCAGCTTGGACACCTTAGCGGGGGGCACAGATACGCAGTATTTT. As protein: CASSLDTLAGGTDTQYF.